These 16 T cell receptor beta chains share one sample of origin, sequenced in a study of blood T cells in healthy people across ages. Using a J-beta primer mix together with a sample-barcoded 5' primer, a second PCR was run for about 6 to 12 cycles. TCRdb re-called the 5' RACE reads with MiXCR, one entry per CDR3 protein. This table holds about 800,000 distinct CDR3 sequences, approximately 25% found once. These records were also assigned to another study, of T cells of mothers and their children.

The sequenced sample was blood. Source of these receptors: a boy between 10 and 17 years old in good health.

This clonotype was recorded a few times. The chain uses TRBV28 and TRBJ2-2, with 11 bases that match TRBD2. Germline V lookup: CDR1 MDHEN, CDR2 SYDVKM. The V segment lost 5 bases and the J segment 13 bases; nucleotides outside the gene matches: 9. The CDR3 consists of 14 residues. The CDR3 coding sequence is TGTGCCAGCAGTCCTATAACCACTAGCGGGAGGCTGTTTTTT. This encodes CASSPITTSGRLFF.

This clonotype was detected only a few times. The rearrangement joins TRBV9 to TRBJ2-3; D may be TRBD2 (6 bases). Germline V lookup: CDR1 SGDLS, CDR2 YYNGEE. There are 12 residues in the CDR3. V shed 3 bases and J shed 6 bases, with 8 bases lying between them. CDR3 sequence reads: CASSASGDTQYF. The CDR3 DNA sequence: TGTGCCAGCAGCGCAAGCGGGGATACGCAGTATTTT.

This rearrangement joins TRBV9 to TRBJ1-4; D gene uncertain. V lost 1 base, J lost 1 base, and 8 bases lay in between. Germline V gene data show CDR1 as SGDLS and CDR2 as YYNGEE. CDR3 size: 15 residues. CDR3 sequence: CASSVSGRTNEKLFF. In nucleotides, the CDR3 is TGTGCCAGCAGCGTATCGGGCAGAACTAATGAAAAACTGTTTTTT.

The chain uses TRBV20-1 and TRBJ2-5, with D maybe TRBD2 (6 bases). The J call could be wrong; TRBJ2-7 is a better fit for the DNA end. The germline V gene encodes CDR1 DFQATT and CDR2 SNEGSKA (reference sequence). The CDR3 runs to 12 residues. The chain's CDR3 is CSAGGVSYEQYF. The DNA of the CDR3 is TGCAGTGCCGGGGGAGTCTCCTACGAGCAGTACTTC.

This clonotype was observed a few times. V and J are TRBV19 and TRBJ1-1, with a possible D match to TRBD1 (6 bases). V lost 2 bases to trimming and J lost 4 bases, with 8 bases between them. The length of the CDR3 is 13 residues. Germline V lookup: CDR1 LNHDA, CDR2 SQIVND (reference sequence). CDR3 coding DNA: TGTGCCAGTAGTATACCAGGGGTCACTGAAGCTTTCTTT. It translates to CASSIPGVTEAFF. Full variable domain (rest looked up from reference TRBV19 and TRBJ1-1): DGGITQSPKYLFRKEGQNVTLSCEQNLNHDAMYWYRQDPGQGLRLIYYSQIVNDFQKGDIAEGYSVSREKKESFPLTVTSAQKNPTAFYLCASSIPGVTEAFFGQGTRLTVV.

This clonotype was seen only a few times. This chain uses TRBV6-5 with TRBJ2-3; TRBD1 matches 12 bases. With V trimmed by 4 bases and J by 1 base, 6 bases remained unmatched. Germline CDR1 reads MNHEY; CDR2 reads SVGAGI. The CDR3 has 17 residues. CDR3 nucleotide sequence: TGTGCCAGCAGTTCCGGGACAGGGGGCGCGGGCACAGATACGCAGTATTTT. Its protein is CASSSGTGGAGTDTQYF.

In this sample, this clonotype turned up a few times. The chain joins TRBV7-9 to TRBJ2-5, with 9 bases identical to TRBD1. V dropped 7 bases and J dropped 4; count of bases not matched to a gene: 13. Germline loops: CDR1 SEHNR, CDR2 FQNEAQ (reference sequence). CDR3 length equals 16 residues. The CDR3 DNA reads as TGTGCCAGCACCTCTGATTCCTGGACAGGGGCAGAGACCCAGTACTTC. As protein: CASTSDSWTGAETQYF.

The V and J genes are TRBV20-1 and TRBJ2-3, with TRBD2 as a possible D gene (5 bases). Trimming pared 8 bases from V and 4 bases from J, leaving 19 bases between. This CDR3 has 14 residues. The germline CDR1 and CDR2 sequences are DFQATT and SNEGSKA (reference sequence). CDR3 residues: CSPWNPRRSDTQYF. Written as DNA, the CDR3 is TGCAGTCCCTGGAACCCAAGGAGGTCAGATACGCAGTATTTT.

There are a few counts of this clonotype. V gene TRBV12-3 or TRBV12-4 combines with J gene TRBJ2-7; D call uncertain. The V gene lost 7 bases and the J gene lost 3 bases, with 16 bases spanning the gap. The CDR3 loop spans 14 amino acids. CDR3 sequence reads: CASTRADPHYEQYF. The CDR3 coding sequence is TGTGCCAGCACCCGAGCAGACCCACACTACGAGCAGTACTTC.

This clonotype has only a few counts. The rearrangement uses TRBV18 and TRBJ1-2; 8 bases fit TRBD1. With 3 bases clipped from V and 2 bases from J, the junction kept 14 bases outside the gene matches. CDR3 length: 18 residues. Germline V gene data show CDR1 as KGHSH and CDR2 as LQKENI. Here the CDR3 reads CASSPAGQVTFSNYGYTF. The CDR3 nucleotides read TGTGCCAGCTCACCTGCGGGACAGGTGACATTCTCCAACTATGGCTACACCTTC.

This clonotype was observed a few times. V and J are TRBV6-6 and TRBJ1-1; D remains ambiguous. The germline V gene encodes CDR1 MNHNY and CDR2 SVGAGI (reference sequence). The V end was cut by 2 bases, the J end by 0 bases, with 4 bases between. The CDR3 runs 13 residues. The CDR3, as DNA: TGTGCCAGCAGTTACGACGTGAACACTGAAGCTTTCTTT. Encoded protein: CASSYDVNTEAFF.

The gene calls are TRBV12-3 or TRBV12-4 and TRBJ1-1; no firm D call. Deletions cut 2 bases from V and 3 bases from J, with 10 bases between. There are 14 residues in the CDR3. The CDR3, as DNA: TGTGCCAGCAGTTTAAAGGTGTTAGACACTGAAGCTTTCTTT. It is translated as CASSLKVLDTEAFF.

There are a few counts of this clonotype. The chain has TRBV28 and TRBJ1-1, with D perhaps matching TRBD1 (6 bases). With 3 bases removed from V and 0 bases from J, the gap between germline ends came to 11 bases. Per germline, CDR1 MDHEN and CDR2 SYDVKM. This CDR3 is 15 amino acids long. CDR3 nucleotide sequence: TGTGCCAGCAGTTTTGGGGGGCCCATGAACACTGAAGCTTTCTTT. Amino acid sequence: CASSFGGPMNTEAFF.

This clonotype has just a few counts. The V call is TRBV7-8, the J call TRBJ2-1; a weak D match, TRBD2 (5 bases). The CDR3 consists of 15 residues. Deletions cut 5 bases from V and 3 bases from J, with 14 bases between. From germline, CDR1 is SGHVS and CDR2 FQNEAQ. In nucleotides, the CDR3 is TGTGCCAGCAGCGTCACTAGTGGCTTCTACAATGAGCAGTTCTTC. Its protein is CASSVTSGFYNEQFF.

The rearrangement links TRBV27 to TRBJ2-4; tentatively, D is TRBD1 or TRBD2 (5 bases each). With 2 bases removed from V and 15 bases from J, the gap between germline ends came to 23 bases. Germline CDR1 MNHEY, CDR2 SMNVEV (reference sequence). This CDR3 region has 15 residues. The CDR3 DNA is TGTGCCAGCAGTTTAGGGACGTTGAGCTCCTACGAGCGGTACTTC. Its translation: CASSLGTLSSYERYF.

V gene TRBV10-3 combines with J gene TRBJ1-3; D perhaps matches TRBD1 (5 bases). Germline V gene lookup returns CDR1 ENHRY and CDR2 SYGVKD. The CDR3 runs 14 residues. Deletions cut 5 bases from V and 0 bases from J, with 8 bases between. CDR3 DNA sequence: TGTGCCATCAGTTTTGGGGGCTCTGGAAACACCATATATTTT. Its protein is CAISFGGSGNTIYF.